The 3 T cell receptor beta chains presented below share a single source sample, sequenced in a study of identical twins. TCRdb re-called the 5' RACE reads through MiXCR, storing one row per CDR3 protein. The table includes around 370,000 distinct CDR3 sequences, roughly 9% detected once. The specimen sequenced was naive T cells sorted from blood. These receptors originate from a woman aged 50 to 60 in good health.

This clonotype appeared a few times. The junction shows a germline mismatch at one end, possibly a read error. This sequence joins TRBV10-3 and TRBJ2-3; 7 bases map to TRBD1. Germline V lookup: CDR1 ENHRY, CDR2 SYGVKD. CDR3 size: 11 residues. CDR3 in DNA: TGTGCCAGCAGAGGGACAGATAAGCAGTATTTT. This translates into CASRGTDKQYF.

This clonotype showed up just a few times. V usage is TRBV7-8 and J usage is TRBJ2-3; weak D call: TRBD2 (6 bases). The ends were cut back, 2 bases at V and 6 bases at J, with 15 bases in the middle. The CDR3 runs to 15 residues. Per germline, CDR1 SGHVS and CDR2 FQNEAQ. CDR3 DNA: TGTGCCAGCAGCTTATACCCCGGCGGGAAGGATACGCAGTATTTT. Translation: CASSLYPGGKDTQYF.

The J gene is TRBJ1-5, the V gene TRBV20-1; TRBD1 agrees at 9 bases. The germline gives CDR1 DFQATT, CDR2 SNEGSKA (reference sequence). Unmatched junction bases numbered 6, after V lost 6 bases and J lost 3 bases. There are 14 residues in the CDR3. Here the CDR3 reads CSAADRGSNQPQHF. The CDR3, as DNA: TGCAGTGCGGCGGACAGGGGCTCCAATCAGCCCCAGCATTTT.